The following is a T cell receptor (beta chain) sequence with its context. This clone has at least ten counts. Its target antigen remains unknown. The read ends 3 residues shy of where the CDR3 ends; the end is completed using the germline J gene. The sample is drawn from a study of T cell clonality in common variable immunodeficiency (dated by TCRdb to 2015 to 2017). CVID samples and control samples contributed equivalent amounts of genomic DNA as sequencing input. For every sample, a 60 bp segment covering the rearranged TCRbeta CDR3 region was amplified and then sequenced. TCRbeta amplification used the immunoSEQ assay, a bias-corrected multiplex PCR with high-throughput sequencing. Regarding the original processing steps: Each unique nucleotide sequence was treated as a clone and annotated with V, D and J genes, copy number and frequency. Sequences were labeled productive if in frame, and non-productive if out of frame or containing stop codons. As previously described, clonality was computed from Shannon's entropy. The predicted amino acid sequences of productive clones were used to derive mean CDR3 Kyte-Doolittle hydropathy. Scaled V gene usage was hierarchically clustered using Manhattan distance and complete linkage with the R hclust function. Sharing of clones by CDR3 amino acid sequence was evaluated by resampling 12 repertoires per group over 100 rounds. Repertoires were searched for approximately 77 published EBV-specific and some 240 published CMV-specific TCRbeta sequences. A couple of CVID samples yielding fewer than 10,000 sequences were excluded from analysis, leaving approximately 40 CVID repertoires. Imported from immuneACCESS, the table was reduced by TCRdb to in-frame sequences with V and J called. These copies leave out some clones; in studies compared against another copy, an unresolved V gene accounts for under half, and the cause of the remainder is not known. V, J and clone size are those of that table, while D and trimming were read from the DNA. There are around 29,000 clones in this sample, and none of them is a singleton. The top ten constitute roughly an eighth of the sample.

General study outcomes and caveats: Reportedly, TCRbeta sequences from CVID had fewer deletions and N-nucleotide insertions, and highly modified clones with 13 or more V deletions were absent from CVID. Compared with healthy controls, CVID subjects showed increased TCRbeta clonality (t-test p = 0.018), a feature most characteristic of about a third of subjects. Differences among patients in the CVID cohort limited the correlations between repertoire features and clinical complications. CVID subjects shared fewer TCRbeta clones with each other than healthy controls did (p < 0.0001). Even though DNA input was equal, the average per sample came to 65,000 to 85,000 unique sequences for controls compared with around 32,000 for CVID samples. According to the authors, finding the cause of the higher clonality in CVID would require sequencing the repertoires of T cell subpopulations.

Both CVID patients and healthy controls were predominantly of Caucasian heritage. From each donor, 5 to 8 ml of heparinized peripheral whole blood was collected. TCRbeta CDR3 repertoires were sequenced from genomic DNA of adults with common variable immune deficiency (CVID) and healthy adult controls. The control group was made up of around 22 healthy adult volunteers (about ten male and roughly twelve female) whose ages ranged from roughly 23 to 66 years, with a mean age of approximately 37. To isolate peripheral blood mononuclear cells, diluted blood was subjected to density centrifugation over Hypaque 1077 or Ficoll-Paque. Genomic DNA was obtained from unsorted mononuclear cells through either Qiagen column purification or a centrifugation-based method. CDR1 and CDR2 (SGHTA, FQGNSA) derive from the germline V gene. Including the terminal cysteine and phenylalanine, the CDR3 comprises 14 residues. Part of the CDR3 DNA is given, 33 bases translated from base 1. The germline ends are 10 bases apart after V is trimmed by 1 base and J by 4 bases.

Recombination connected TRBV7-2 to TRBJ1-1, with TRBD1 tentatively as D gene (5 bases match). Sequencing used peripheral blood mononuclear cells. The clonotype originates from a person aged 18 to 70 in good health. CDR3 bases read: TGTGCCAGCAGCTTAGGTGGGGGACTCACTGAA. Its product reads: CASSLGGGLTE. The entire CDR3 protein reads CASSLGGGLTEAFF.